A single sample gave rise to the 10 T cell receptor beta chains below, sequenced in a study of cytomegalovirus exposure and HLA in healthy donors. Use of 60 Vbeta and 13 Jbeta primers characterized the PCR. TCRdb keeps only in-frame clones here, not all; method: immunoSEQ multiplex PCR. Among roughly 99,000 clones listed, 75% to 80% were seen once. Sample: PBMCs. All receptors come from a woman in her 40s in good health and CMV-seronegative.

In this sample, this clone turned up a few times. The J gene is TRBJ2-7, the V gene TRBV5-6; D gene ambiguous. V lost 0 bases and J 3 bases, leaving 10 bases between the germline ends. Germline assignment: CDR1 SGHDT and CDR2 YYEEEE. The CDR3 is made up of 14 amino acids. The CDR3 spells CASSLDPGDYEQYF. CDR3 coding DNA: TGTGCCAGCAGCTTGGATCCAGGTGACTACGAGCAGTACTTC.

The chain couples TRBV30 to TRBJ2-2, with 7 bases aligning to TRBD1. Germline values: CDR1 GTSNPN, CDR2 SVGIG (reference sequence). V trimming: 6 bases; J trimming: 2 bases; junction bases outside the gene matches: 3. CDR3 length equals 13 residues. CDR3: CACRQGNTGELFF. The CDR3 nucleotides are TGTGCCTGTAGACAGGGAAACACCGGGGAGCTGTTTTTT.

The genes are TRBV27 and TRBJ1-4; 7 nucleotides align to TRBD1. With V trimmed by 6 bases and J by 4 bases, 5 bases remained unmatched. The length of the CDR3 is 14 residues. Germline values: CDR1 MNHEY, CDR2 SMNVEV (reference sequence). The CDR3: CASRVRQGNEKLFF. The CDR3 region has the DNA TGTGCCAGCAGGGTGAGACAGGGTAATGAAAAACTGTTTTTT. Full variable domain (missing parts from reference TRBV27 and TRBJ1-4): EAQVTQNPRYLITVTGKKLTVTCSQNMNHEYMSWYRQDPGLGLRQIYYSMNVEVTDKGDVPEGYKVSRKEKRNFPLILESPSPNQTSLYFCASRVRQGNEKLFFGSGTQLSVL.

CDR3 region: CAISEPKGTSRGYTF. The CDR3, as DNA: TGTGCCATCAGTGAGCCCAAAGGGACAAGCCGGGGCTACACCTTC. The genes are TRBV10-3 and TRBJ1-2; the D gene is possibly TRBD1 (6 bases). Trimming took off 2 bases at V and 8 bases at J, with 18 bases between the two ends. The CDR3 spans 15 residues. Germline values: CDR1 ENHRY, CDR2 SYGVKD.

Comments on this clone: At one boundary the junction diverges from the germline segment, which might be a read error. The chain employs TRBV23-1 and TRBJ1-5; D may be TRBD1 (5 bases). TRBV23-1 is treated as an ORF (open reading frame) with a function not yet certain. This CDR3 comprises 15 residues. CDR3 protein: CATNHRTCNHQPQNF. Here the CDR3 DNA reads TGCGCCACCAACCACCGGACATGTAACCATCAGCCCCAGAATTTT.

As concerns this clone: Other nucleotide sequences from this sample produce the same CDR3. V usage is TRBV6-1 and J usage is TRBJ1-1; D uncertain. Germline V gene sequence: CDR1 MNHNS, CDR2 SASEGT. The CDR3 is made up of 12 amino acids. The V end lost 1 base, the J end lost 5 bases, and 5 bases lay between the germline ends. CDR3 protein: CASSEVRTEAFF. The CDR3 coding sequence is TGTGCCAGCAGTGAAGTTCGGACTGAAGCTTTCTTT.

The chain is built from TRBV14 and TRBJ2-1; 12 nucleotides line up with TRBD2. V shed 2 bases, J shed 8 bases, and the junction held 7 bases outside the gene matches. Germline-derived CDR1 and CDR2 are SGHDN and FVKESK. This CDR3 is built from 16 residues. CDR3 in DNA: TGTGCCAGCAGCCAACTGTCTAGCGGGGGGGTGGATGAGCAGTTCTTC. It specifies CASSQLSSGGVDEQFF.

This chain links TRBV5-4 with TRBJ2-7; 8 nucleotides align to TRBD1. CDR3 length: 15 amino acids. Germline trimming cut 0 bases from V and 2 bases from J; bases unmatched to any gene: 4. CDR1 SGHNT and CDR2 YYREEE come from the germline V gene (reference sequence). CDR3: CASSLGGQGPYEQYF. The CDR3 bases are TGTGCCAGCAGCTTGGGAGGACAGGGTCCCTACGAGCAGTACTTC.

The rearrangement uses TRBV4-1 and TRBJ1-2; 9 bases map to TRBD1. J was trimmed by 4 bases and V by 1 base; bases with no gene match: 4. The CDR3 totals 15 residues. CDR1 is MGHRA, CDR2 YSYEKL, per germline. CDR3 in amino acids: CASSQAGTGIYGYTF. CDR3 nucleotide sequence: TGCGCCAGCAGCCAAGCCGGGACAGGGATCTATGGCTACACCTTC.

This rearrangement joins TRBV7-3 to TRBJ1-6; no firm D call. Trimming removed 4 bases from V and 6 bases from J, with 7 bases in between. This CDR3 has 13 amino acids. Germline V lookup: CDR1 SGHTA, CDR2 FQGTGA. CDR3 region: CASSSGLNSPLHF. The DNA of the CDR3 is TGTGCCAGCAGCTCTGGACTTAATTCACCCCTCCACTTT.